This passage covers 20 T cell receptor beta chains from one sample sequenced in a study of shared clonotypes between healthy human individuals. Generated by immunoSEQ multiplex PCR, the TCRdb table keeps only in-frame clones and is missing some. Of 2 million to 3 million clones in the sample, over 85% were seen once. The sequenced sample was naive CD4+ T cells from PBMCs. The subset: CD45RA+ positively selected. The receptors derive from a man aged 18 to 30 in good health. Some clones in this sample may be carry-over from other donors' samples.

V and J are TRBV7-9 and TRBJ2-1; 9 bases fit TRBD1. The V gene end was trimmed by 6 bases and the J gene end by 7 bases; junction bases not matched to a gene: 7. Germline CDR1 and CDR2: SEHNR and FQNEAQ (reference sequence). The CDR3 is 14 residues long. The CDR3: CASRPGQGTNEQFF. The CDR3 region has the DNA TGTGCCAGCAGACCGGGACAGGGTACTAATGAGCAGTTCTTC.

The rearrangement links TRBV2 to TRBJ1-2; the D is unclear. Germline V gives CDR1 SNHLY, CDR2 FYNNEI. This CDR3 spans 14 amino acids. Trimming cost V 5 bases and J 4 bases, with 14 bases left between them. The DNA of the CDR3 is TGTGCCAGCAGTCAGATGGGCGCCTTCTATGGCTACACCTTC. It yields the protein CASSQMGAFYGYTF.

CDR3 in amino acids: CASWAGAAYNEQFF. CDR3 coding DNA: TGTGCCAGCTGGGCCGGGGCGGCGTACAATGAGCAGTTCTTC. The chain couples TRBV18 to TRBJ2-1; D may match TRBD1 or TRBD2 (5 bases each). Between the trimmed V and J ends, which lost 7 bases and 4 bases, there was a span of 14 bases. Germline CDR1 is KGHSH and CDR2 is LQKENI. The CDR3 consists of 14 residues.

J is TRBJ1-3 and V is TRBV7-9; D possibly corresponds to TRBD1 (5 bases). The CDR3 runs 15 residues. The V end was cut by 3 bases, the J end by 2 bases, with 11 bases between. Germline V CDR1 and CDR2: SEHNR, FQNEAQ (reference sequence). The CDR3 DNA reads TGTGCCAGCAGCTTCGGGGGGTCTACTGGAAACACCATATATTTT. Its translation is CASSFGGSTGNTIYF.

The chain joins TRBV19 to TRBJ2-3; D possibly corresponds to TRBD2 (5 bases). CDR1 is LNHDA, CDR2 SQIVND, per germline (reference sequence). The CDR3 is 13 amino acids. Trimming removed 0 bases at V and 9 bases at J, with 10 bases between. The CDR3 reads CASSIEGELTQYF. The CDR3 DNA reads TGTGCCAGTAGTATAGAGGGAGAGCTAACGCAGTATTTT.

The chain joins TRBV2 to TRBJ2-2; weak D call: TRBD1 (5 bases). Germline V gives CDR1 SNHLY, CDR2 FYNNEI. The CDR3 has 15 residues. The V end was cut by 4 bases, the J end by 1 base, with 10 bases between. CDR3 protein: CASSGQSLNTGELFF. CDR3 DNA sequence: TGTGCCAGCAGTGGACAGTCCCTGAACACCGGGGAGCTGTTTTTT.

The chain combines TRBV12-5 with TRBJ2-5, with D perhaps TRBD1 or TRBD2 (5 bases each). The V and J ends lost 1 base and 4 bases respectively, with 7 bases between them. This CDR3 has 13 residues. Germline V gives CDR1 LGHNT, CDR2 FRNRAP. The CDR3 coding sequence is TGTGCTAGTGGTTTGGGGGGGACAGAGACCCAGTACTTC. Residues: CASGLGGTETQYF.

V and J are TRBV6-4 and TRBJ1-1; D not certain. V was pared by 6 bases and J by 7 bases, with 15 bases between. CDR3 size: 13 residues. Per the germline V gene, CDR1 is MRHNA and CDR2 is SNTAGT. For the CDR3, the DNA is TGTGCCAGCAGCCTCGAGGCAGCAGGTGAAGCTTTCTTT. Protein sequence: CASSLEAAGEAFF.

The table lists this clone with a count of one. The chain is built from TRBV18 and TRBJ2-1; no clear D. Deletions cut 3 bases from V and 4 bases from J, with 10 bases between. Germline V gives CDR1 KGHSH, CDR2 LQKENI. The CDR3 runs 14 residues. The CDR3 nucleotides read TGTGCCAGCTCACCGATGCTTTCTTACAATGAGCAGTTCTTC. The encoded protein is CASSPMLSYNEQFF.

This sequence joins TRBV6-1 and TRBJ2-5; maybe TRBD1 (5 bases). The germline V gene has CDR1 MNHNS and CDR2 SASEGT. Trimming left V 10 bases short and J 4 bases short, with 7 bases between. The CDR3 runs 10 residues. CDR3 DNA: TGTGCCACTAGGGGAGAGACCCAGTACTTC. It yields the protein CATRGETQYF.

The chain recombines TRBV7-9 with TRBJ1-4, with 9 bases aligning to TRBD1. Unmatched junction bases numbered 4, after V lost 5 bases and J lost 0 bases. Germline assignment: CDR1 SEHNR and CDR2 FQNEAQ (reference sequence). This CDR3 comprises 16 residues. This CDR3 reads CASSRGTGPTNEKLFF. DNA for the CDR3: TGTGCCAGCAGCAGGGGGACAGGGCCAACTAATGAAAAACTGTTTTTT.

Details on this clone: Other DNA sequences in this specimen translate into the identical CDR3. The rearrangement joins TRBV5-1 to TRBJ2-7; D is perhaps TRBD1 (6 bases). Trimming pared 4 bases from V and 1 base from J, leaving 12 bases between. CDR1 is SGHRS, CDR2 YFSETQ, per germline. This CDR3 has 14 residues. The CDR3 sequence: CASSPLGQSYEQYF. Here the CDR3 DNA reads TGCGCCAGCAGCCCGCTCGGACAGTCCTACGAGCAGTACTTC.

In its sample, this clone was seen once. The same CDR3 also results from other DNA sequences found in this sample. The chain combines TRBV5-1 with TRBJ2-5; 7 bases line up with TRBD2. The junction had 5 bases not matched to a gene; V was cut back by 4 bases and J by 5 bases. The V gene's germline CDR1 is SGHRS and CDR2 YFSETQ. The CDR3 contains 13 residues. CDR3 bases: TGCGCCAGCAGCAACCAGGGAGGGGAGACCCAGTACTTC. Translating gives CASSNQGGETQYF.

This chain connects TRBV6-1 to TRBJ1-5, with D perhaps TRBD1 (5 bases). This CDR3 is 14 amino acids long. Germline V lookup: CDR1 MNHNS, CDR2 SASEGT. V lost 7 bases and J lost 5, with 15 bases in between. CDR3 in DNA: TGTGCCAGCAAGGGGCAGGCGGGCGATCAGCCCCAGCATTTT. As protein: CASKGQAGDQPQHF.

The gene calls are TRBV27 and TRBJ2-2, with 8 bases that match TRBD1. J gave up 4 bases and V 3 bases, and 4 bases lay outside the gene matches. The CDR3 is made up of 15 amino acids. Per the germline V gene, CDR1 is MNHEY and CDR2 is SMNVEV (reference sequence). DNA of the CDR3: TGTGCCAGCAGTTTGCAGGGGGCTGTCACCGGGGAGCTGTTTTTT. Its protein product is CASSLQGAVTGELFF.

As for this clone: The same CDR3 is also encoded by other DNA sequences in this sample. The V gene is TRBV19, the J gene TRBJ2-7; 8 nucleotides match TRBD2. The CDR3 has 15 amino acids. V shed 1 base and J 3 bases; nucleotides not matched to a gene: 5. The germline V gene has CDR1 LNHDA and CDR2 SQIVND (reference sequence). CDR3 loop: CASSIAAGGLYEQYF. The CDR3 DNA follows: TGTGCCAGTAGTATAGCGGCGGGAGGACTCTACGAGCAGTACTTC. The full variable domain, its missing parts supplied by reference TRBV19 and TRBJ2-7, is DGGITQSPKYLFRKEGQNVTLSCEQNLNHDAMYWYRQDPGQGLRLIYYSQIVNDFQKGDIAEGYSVSREKKESFPLTVTSAQKNPTAFYLCASSIAAGGLYEQYFGPGTRLTVT.

This rearrangement joins TRBV10-3 to TRBJ1-2, with 9 bases matching TRBD1. Germline V gene sequence: CDR1 ENHRY, CDR2 SYGVKD. The V gene end was trimmed by 3 bases and the J gene end by 3 bases; junction bases not matched to a gene: 2. The CDR3 is 14 residues long. CDR3 region: CAISETGGDYGYTF. For the CDR3, the DNA is TGTGCCATCAGTGAAACAGGGGGCGACTATGGCTACACCTTC.

The rearrangement links TRBV27 to TRBJ2-7; 7 bases fit TRBD1. The CDR3 contains 14 residues. The junction had 5 bases not matched to a gene; V was cut back by 6 bases and J by 0 bases. CDR1 and CDR2 from the germline V gene are MNHEY and SMNVEV (reference sequence). Written as DNA, the CDR3 is TGTGCCAGCAGGCCTGGGACAGTCTCCTACGAGCAGTACTTC. Encoded protein: CASRPGTVSYEQYF.

The chain carries TRBV25-1 and TRBJ2-3, with D tentatively TRBD1 (5 bases). The CDR3 sequence is 13 residues long. V was clipped by 6 bases and J by 1 base, with 8 bases between them. CDR1 is MGHDK and CDR2 is SYGVNS in the germline V gene. The CDR3 loop reads CASSQGGTDTQYF. CDR3 coding DNA: TGTGCCAGCAGCCAAGGGGGCACAGATACGCAGTATTTT.

V gene TRBV9 combines with J gene TRBJ2-1, with a weak D call TRBD2 (6 bases). The CDR3 spans 15 residues. Trimming stripped 7 bases from V and 0 bases from J, with 14 bases between. The V gene's germline CDR1 is SGDLS and CDR2 YYNGEE. DNA for the CDR3: TGTGCCAGCGGCTTCACCGGGAGCTCCTACAATGAGCAGTTCTTC. Its protein product is CASGFTGSSYNEQFF.